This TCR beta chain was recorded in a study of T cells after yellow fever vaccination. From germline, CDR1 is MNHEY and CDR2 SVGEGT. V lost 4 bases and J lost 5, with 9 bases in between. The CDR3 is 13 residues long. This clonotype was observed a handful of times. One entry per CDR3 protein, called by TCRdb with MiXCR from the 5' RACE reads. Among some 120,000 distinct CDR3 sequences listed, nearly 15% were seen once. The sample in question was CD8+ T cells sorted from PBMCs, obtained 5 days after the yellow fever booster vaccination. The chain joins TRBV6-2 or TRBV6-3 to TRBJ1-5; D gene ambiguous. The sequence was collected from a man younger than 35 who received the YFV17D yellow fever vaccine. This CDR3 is CASSSGPDQPQHF. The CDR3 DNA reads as TGTGCCAGCAGTTCGGGTCCTGATCAGCCCCAGCATTTT.